The T cell receptor beta chain under discussion was sequenced for a study of post-analysis software for immune sequencing data. General study findings and limits: Patients used about five TRBV segments, including TRBV5-6, TRBV5-1 and TRBV20-1, more often than controls.

This clonotype was counted a few times. Its antigen is unknown. TCR beta libraries were prepared from cDNA with unique molecular identifiers. TCRdb processed the PCR reads anew with MiXCR; each CDR3 protein has one entry. Found here are around 710,000 distinct CDR3 sequences, around 42% of them singletons; the top ten hold roughly 4.4%. V gave up 5 bases and J gave up 2 bases, with 13 bases separating them. The CDR3 has 15 residues. The V gene is TRBV12-3 or TRBV12-4, the J gene TRBJ2-1, with D tentatively TRBD2 (6 bases). Sequences were obtained from blood. This clonotype was obtained from a girl aged 10-17 years with multiple sclerosis. This chain's CDR3 is CASSPSGTPYNEQFF. CDR3 DNA sequence: TGTGCCAGCAGTCCCTCCGGGACTCCCTACAATGAGCAGTTCTTC.